These 23 T cell receptor beta chains originate from one sample sequenced in a study of T cell repertoires in cytomegalovirus infection. TCRdb redid the calling of the reads with MiXCR, one entry per CDR3 protein. The table includes about 110,000 distinct CDR3 sequences, around 31% detected once. No antigen has been assigned to these receptors. The sample was CD8+ T cells from cultured PBMCs, taken from culture after CMV antigen stimulation. These TCRs come from a human donor in good health (CMV status not recorded). Some clones in this sample may be carry-over from other donors' samples.

This clonotype has only a few counts. The chain joins TRBV5-4 to TRBJ2-3, with TRBD2 identical over 9 bases. CDR3 size: 14 residues. Unmatched junction bases numbered 2, after V lost 3 bases and J lost 3 bases. Germline-derived CDR1 and CDR2 are SGHNT and YYREEE (reference sequence). CDR3 nucleotides: TGTGCCAGCAGCTGGGCGGGGGGGACAGATACGCAGTATTTT. This sequence encodes CASSWAGGTDTQYF.

This clonotype was found many times. The rearrangement links TRBV7-6 to TRBJ2-1; the match to TRBD2 covers 7 bases. This CDR3 has 15 residues. CDR1 SGHVS and CDR2 FNYEAQ come from the germline V gene. Trimming cost V 5 bases and J 3 bases; bases outside gene matches: 7. The CDR3 protein is CASSEVASGYNEQFF. The DNA for the CDR3 is TGTGCCAGCAGCGAGGTAGCTAGCGGCTACAATGAGCAGTTCTTC. Variable domain in full (rest from reference TRBV7-6 and TRBJ2-1): GAGVSQSPRYKVTKRGQDVALRCDPISGHVSLYWYRQALGQGPEFLTYFNYEAQQDKSGLPNDRFSAERPEGSISTLTIQRTEQRDSAMYRCASSEVASGYNEQFFGPGTRLTVL.

A few counts support this clonotype. The rearrangement joins TRBV5-6 to TRBJ1-3; D not resolved. This CDR3 has 16 residues. Trimming stripped 0 bases from V and 0 bases from J, with 10 bases between. Germline lookup yields CDR1 SGHDT and CDR2 YYEEEE. The CDR3 here is CASSLAGRLSGNTIYF. CDR3 nucleotide sequence: TGTGCCAGCAGCTTGGCCGGCAGGCTCTCTGGAAACACCATATATTTT.

The chain uses TRBV27 and TRBJ2-3; 7 bases are a match to TRBD1. Germline V gene sequence: CDR1 MNHEY, CDR2 SMNVEV (reference sequence). The CDR3 consists of 20 residues. V lost 3 bases to trimming and J lost 0 bases; unmatched junction nucleotides: 18. CDR3 in DNA: TGTGCCAGCAGTTTGTCAAGGGGGCTAGCTTTCCGTGGAAGCACAGATACGCAGTATTTT. Amino acid sequence: CASSLSRGLAFRGSTDTQYF.

Many counts were recorded for this clonotype. V and J are TRBV20-1 and TRBJ2-3; 8 nucleotides line up with TRBD1. The length of the CDR3 is 13 residues. V gave up 4 bases and J gave up 6 bases; unmatched junction bases: 6. The germline V gene encodes CDR1 DFQATT and CDR2 SNEGSKA (reference sequence). The CDR3 nucleotides are TGCAGTGCTAAAGGGACAGGCATCGATACGCAGTATTTT. Protein sequence: CSAKGTGIDTQYF.

The rearrangement uses TRBV7-9 and TRBJ1-4; 8 bases map to TRBD1. This CDR3 is built from 14 residues. Germline lookup yields CDR1 SEHNR and CDR2 FQNEAQ (reference sequence). Germline trimming cut 5 bases from V and 6 bases from J; bases unmatched to any gene: 5. CDR3 sequence: CASSQTGVDEKLFF. The CDR3 DNA reads as TGTGCCAGCAGCCAGACAGGGGTGGATGAAAAACTGTTTTTT.

The genes are TRBV4-1 and TRBJ2-7; no clear D gene. The CDR3 sequence is 15 residues long. Trimming removed 4 bases at V and 0 bases at J, with 13 bases between. CDR1 MGHRA and CDR2 YSYEKL come from the germline V gene. Here the CDR3 reads CASSLDTLVSYEQYF. CDR3 nucleotides: TGCGCCAGCAGCCTCGACACTCTAGTCTCCTACGAGCAGTACTTC.

This clonotype has only a few counts. CDR3 in amino acids: CASSAGTGRDEQYF. CDR3 nucleotides: TGTGCCAGCAGTGCCGGGACAGGGCGTGACGAGCAGTACTTC. The V gene is TRBV7-6, the J gene TRBJ2-7, with TRBD1 matching over 9 bases. V shed 6 bases, J shed 5 bases, and the junction held 8 bases outside the gene matches. The CDR3 totals 14 residues. Germline V CDR1 and CDR2: SGHVS, FNYEAQ.

This clonotype appeared a few times. This chain connects TRBV2 to TRBJ1-5, with a possible D match to TRBD1 (5 bases). Trimming shortened V by 7 bases and J by 4 bases, and 14 bases separated the two germline ends. The CDR3 runs 14 residues. Looked up from germline, CDR1 is SNHLY and CDR2 is FYNNEI. Here the CDR3 reads CASTIPGLNQPQHF. Written as DNA, the CDR3 is TGTGCCAGCACTATCCCGGGGCTTAATCAGCCCCAGCATTTT.

This chain connects TRBV2 to TRBJ2-1; 9 bases fit TRBD2. Per germline, CDR1 SNHLY and CDR2 FYNNEI. This CDR3 comprises 16 residues. V lost 6 bases and J lost 7; bases outside the gene matches: 13. DNA of the CDR3: TGTGCCAGCAGCTGGGCCGGGCGGGGGGGATGGAATGAGCAGTTCTTC. Amino acid sequence: CASSWAGRGGWNEQFF.

This clonotype was observed a handful of times. The rearrangement uses TRBV24-1 and TRBJ2-3; D is uncertain. Germline V gives CDR1 KGHDR, CDR2 SFDVKD. The CDR3 has 13 amino acids. Trimming shortened V by 5 bases and J by 4 bases, and 9 bases separated the two germline ends. The CDR3 DNA reads TGTGCCACCAGTGCTAACAGTCCAGATACGCAGTATTTT. Its translation is CATSANSPDTQYF.

The CDR3 loop is CSATGGGPVDEQFF. CDR3 DNA: TGCAGTGCCACCGGGGGGGGGCCGGTCGATGAGCAGTTCTTC. V and J are TRBV20-1 and TRBJ2-1; TRBD2 agrees at 8 bases. Unmatched junction bases numbered 12, after V lost 6 bases and J lost 8 bases. The CDR3 extends over 14 amino acids. Germline loops: CDR1 DFQATT, CDR2 SNEGSKA (reference sequence).

The chain recombines TRBV19 with TRBJ2-3, with TRBD2 matching over 9 bases. This CDR3 has 16 residues. The germline gives CDR1 LNHDA, CDR2 SQIVND (reference sequence). Germline trimming cut 4 bases from V and 4 bases from J; bases unmatched to any gene: 9. CDR3 in DNA: TGTGCCAGTAGTAACGGGGCGGGGGGGCATGCAGATACGCAGTATTTT. This sequence encodes CASSNGAGGHADTQYF.

At least ten counts were recorded for this clonotype. This chain uses TRBV12-3 or TRBV12-4 with TRBJ2-1; the D is unclear. The CDR3 is made up of 13 amino acids. Trimming shortened V by 8 bases and J by 5 bases, and 13 bases separated the two germline ends. CDR3 protein: CASSGSAHNEQFF. The CDR3 DNA reads TGTGCCAGCTCTGGCAGTGCCCACAATGAGCAGTTCTTC.

The chain combines TRBV5-4 with TRBJ2-4, with 9 nucleotides matching TRBD2. In germline, CDR1 is SGHNT, CDR2 YYREEE (reference sequence). The CDR3 is 17 residues long. The V and J ends lost 0 bases and 2 bases, in that order; junction bases with no gene match: 6. The CDR3 here is CASSLALSGGPKNIQYF. The CDR3 nucleotides are TGTGCCAGCAGCTTGGCCCTTAGCGGGGGCCCCAAAAACATTCAGTACTTC.

The rearrangement uses TRBV29-1 and TRBJ2-1; TRBD1 might be the D (6 bases). V lost 6 bases, J lost 8 bases, and 11 bases lay in between. Germline CDR1 is SQVTM and CDR2 is ANQGSEA. The CDR3 runs 11 residues. CDR3 amino acids: CSVPTGYEQFF. In DNA, the CDR3 is TGCAGCGTCCCGACAGGTTATGAGCAGTTCTTC.

In its sample, this clonotype was seen a few times. V gene TRBV12-3 or TRBV12-4 combines with J gene TRBJ2-7; D ambiguous. Trimming removed 2 bases from V and 2 bases from J, with 4 bases in between. This CDR3 has 12 amino acids. The CDR3 loop is CASSLQAYEQYF. CDR3 nucleotides: TGTGCCAGCAGTTTACAGGCCTACGAGCAGTACTTC.

The chain is built from TRBV6-5 and TRBJ2-1; TRBD1 is a possible D gene (6 bases). The length of the CDR3 is 14 residues. With 7 bases removed from V and 5 bases from J, the gap between germline ends came to 15 bases. CDR1 is MNHEY and CDR2 is SVGAGI in the germline V gene. CDR3 in amino acids: CASNPTGADNEQFF. Here the CDR3 DNA reads TGTGCCAGCAATCCGACAGGTGCGGACAATGAGCAGTTCTTC.

This clonotype appeared once. The chain is built from TRBV5-1 and TRBJ2-7, with 8 bases matching TRBD1. The V and J ends lost 2 bases and 6 bases, in that order; junction bases with no gene match: 10. This CDR3 region has 15 residues. Germline V lookup: CDR1 SGHRS, CDR2 YFSETQ. CDR3 bases: TGCGCCAGCAGCTTCGGACAGGGACCGAGAGTCGAGCAGTACTTC. This codes for CASSFGQGPRVEQYF.

This clonotype has only a few counts. The chain has TRBV2 and TRBJ2-3; D is unclear. This CDR3 spans 11 amino acids. Trimming pared 1 base from V and 5 bases from J, leaving 1 base between. CDR1 is SNHLY, CDR2 FYNNEI, per germline. The CDR3 bases are TGTGCCAGCAGTGAAGGAGATACGCAGTATTTT. It is translated as CASSEGDTQYF.

This clonotype has ten or more counts. The chain links TRBV6-2 or TRBV6-3 to TRBJ2-5; possibly TRBD2 for D (5 bases). The CDR3 has 13 amino acids. With 6 bases removed from V and 5 bases from J, the gap between germline ends came to 13 bases. CDR1 is MNHEY, CDR2 SVGEGT, per germline. The CDR3 here is CASRYRGTETQYF. The CDR3 DNA reads TGTGCCAGCAGATACCGGGGAACGGAGACCCAGTACTTC.

On this clonotype: At one boundary the junction diverges from the germline segment, which might be a read error. The genes are TRBV12-3 or TRBV12-4 and TRBJ1-5, with D perhaps TRBD1 (5 bases). The length of the CDR3 is 14 residues. The CDR3 coding sequence is TGTGCCAGCAGTTTATGGGGCGTCAATCAGCCCCAGCGTTTT. Its translation: CASSLWGVNQPQRF.

This clonotype was observed a handful of times. This rearrangement joins TRBV28 to TRBJ1-1; the D is unclear. Germline CDR1 is MDHEN and CDR2 is SYDVKM. The V end was cut by 3 bases, the J end by 8 bases, with 13 bases between. The CDR3 is made up of 13 amino acids. CDR3 DNA: TGTGCCAGCAGTTTCCAAGGGAGGGTAGAAGCTTTCTTT. Protein product: CASSFQGRVEAFF.